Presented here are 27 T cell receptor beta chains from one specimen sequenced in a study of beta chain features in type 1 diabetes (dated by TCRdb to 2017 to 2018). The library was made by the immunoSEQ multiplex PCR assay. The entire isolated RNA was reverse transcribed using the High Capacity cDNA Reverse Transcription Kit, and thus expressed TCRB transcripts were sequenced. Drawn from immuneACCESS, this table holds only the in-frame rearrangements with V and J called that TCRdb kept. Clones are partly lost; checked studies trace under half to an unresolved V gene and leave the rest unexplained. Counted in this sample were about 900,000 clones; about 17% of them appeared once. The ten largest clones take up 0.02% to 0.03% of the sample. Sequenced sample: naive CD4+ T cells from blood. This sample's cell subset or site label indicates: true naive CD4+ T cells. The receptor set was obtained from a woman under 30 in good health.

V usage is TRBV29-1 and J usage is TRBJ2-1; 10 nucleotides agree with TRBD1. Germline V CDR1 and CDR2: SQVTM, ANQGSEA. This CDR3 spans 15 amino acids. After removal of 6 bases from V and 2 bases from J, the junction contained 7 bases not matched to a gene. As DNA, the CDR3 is TGCAGCGTCCTAACCGGGACAGGGGCCTACAATGAGCAGTTCTTC. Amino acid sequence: CSVLTGTGAYNEQFF.

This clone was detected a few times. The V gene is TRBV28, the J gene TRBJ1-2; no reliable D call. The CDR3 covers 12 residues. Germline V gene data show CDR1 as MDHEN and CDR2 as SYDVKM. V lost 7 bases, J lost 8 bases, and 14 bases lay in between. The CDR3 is CASTAGRWGYTF. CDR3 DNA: TGTGCCAGCACCGCAGGCCGATGGGGCTACACCTTC.

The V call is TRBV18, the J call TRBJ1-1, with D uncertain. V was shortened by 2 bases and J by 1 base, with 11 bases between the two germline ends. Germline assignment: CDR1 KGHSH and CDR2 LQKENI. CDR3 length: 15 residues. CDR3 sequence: CASSPGRAGNTEAFF. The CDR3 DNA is TGTGCCAGCTCACCAGGTAGAGCTGGGAACACTGAAGCTTTCTTT.

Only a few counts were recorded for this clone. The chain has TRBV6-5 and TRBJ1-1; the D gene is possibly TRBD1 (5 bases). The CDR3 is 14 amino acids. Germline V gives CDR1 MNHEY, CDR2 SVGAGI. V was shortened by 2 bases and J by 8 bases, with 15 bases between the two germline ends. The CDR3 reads CASSYNTGGGEAFF. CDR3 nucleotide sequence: TGTGCCAGCAGTTACAACACAGGCGGGGGGGAAGCTTTCTTT.

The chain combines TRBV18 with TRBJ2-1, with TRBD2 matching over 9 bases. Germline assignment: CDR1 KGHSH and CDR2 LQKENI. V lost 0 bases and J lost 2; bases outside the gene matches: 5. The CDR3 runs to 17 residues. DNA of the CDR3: TGTGCCAGCTCACCACCTGGGGGACTAGCAGCCTACAATGAGCAGTTCTTC. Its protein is CASSPPGGLAAYNEQFF.

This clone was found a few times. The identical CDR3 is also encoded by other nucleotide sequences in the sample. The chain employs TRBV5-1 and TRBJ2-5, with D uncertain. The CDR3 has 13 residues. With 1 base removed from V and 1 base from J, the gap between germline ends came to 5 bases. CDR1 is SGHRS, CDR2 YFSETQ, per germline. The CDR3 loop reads CASSLLGQETQYF. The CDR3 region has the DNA TGCGCCAGCAGCTTGCTCGGCCAAGAGACCCAGTACTTC.

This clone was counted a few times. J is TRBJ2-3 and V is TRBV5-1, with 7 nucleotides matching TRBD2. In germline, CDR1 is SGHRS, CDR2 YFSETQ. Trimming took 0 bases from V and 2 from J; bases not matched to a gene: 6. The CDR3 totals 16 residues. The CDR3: CASSLGTSADTDTQYF. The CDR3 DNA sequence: TGCGCCAGCAGCTTGGGAACTAGCGCGGACACAGATACGCAGTATTTT.

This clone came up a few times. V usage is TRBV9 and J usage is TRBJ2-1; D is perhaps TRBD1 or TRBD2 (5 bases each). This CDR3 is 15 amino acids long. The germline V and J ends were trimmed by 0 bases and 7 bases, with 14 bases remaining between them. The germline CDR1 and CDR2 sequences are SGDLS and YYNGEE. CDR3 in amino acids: CASSVVGASRNEQFF. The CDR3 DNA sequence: TGTGCCAGCAGCGTAGTCGGGGCTAGCCGGAATGAGCAGTTCTTC.

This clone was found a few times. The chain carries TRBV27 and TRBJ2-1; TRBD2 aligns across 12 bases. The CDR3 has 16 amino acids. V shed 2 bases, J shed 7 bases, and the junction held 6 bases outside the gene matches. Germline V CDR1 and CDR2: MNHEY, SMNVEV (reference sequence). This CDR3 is CASSLTGLAGQNEQFF. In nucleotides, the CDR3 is TGTGCCAGCAGTTTAACAGGACTAGCGGGACAAAATGAGCAGTTCTTC.

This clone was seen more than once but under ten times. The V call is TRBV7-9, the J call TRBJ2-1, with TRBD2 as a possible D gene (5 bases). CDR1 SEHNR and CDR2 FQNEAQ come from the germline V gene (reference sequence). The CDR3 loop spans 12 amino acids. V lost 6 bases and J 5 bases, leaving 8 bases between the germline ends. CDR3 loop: CASSWGDNEQFF. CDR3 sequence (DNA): TGTGCCAGCAGTTGGGGAGACAATGAGCAGTTCTTC.

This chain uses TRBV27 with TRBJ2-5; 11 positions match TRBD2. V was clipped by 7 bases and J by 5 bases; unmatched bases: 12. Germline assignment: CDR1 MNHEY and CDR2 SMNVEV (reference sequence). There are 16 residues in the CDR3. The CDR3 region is CASKQRVAGGPETQYF. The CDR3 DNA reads TGTGCCAGCAAGCAGCGGGTAGCGGGAGGGCCGGAGACCCAGTACTTC.

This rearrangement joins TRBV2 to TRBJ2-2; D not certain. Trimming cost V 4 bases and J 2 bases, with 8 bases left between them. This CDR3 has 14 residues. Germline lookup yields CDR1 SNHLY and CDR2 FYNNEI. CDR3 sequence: CASSVIPNTGELFF. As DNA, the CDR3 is TGTGCCAGCAGTGTTATTCCAAACACCGGGGAGCTGTTTTTT.

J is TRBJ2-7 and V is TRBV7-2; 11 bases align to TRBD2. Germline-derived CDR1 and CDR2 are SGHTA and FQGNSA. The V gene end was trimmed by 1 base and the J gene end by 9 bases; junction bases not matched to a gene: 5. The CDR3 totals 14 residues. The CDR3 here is CASSLELAGAVQYF. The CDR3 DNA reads TGTGCCAGCAGCTTAGAACTAGCGGGAGCTGTGCAGTACTTC.

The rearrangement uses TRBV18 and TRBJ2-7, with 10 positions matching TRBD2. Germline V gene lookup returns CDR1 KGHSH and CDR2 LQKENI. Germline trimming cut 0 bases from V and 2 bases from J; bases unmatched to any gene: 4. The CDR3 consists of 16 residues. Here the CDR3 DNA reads TGTGCCAGCTCACCACCGTTACTAGCGGGGCCCTACGAGCAGTACTTC. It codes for CASSPPLLAGPYEQYF.

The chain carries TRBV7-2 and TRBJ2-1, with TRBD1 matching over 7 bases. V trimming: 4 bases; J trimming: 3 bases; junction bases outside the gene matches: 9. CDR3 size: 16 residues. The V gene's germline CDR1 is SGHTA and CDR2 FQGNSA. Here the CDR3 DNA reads TGTGCCAGCAGCTACCTTCGGGACAGAAACTACAATGAGCAGTTCTTC. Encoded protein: CASSYLRDRNYNEQFF. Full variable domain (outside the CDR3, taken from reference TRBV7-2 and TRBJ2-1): GAGVSQSPSNKVTEKGKDVELRCDPISGHTALYWYRQSLGQGLEFLIYFQGNSAPDKSGLPSDRFSAERTGGSVSTLTIQRTQQEDSAVYLCASSYLRDRNYNEQFFGPGTRLTVL.

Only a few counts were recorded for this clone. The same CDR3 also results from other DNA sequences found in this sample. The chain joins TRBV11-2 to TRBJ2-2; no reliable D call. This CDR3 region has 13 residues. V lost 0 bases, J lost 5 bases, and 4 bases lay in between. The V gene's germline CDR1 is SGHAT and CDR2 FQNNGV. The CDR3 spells CASSLDRTGELFF. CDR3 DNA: TGTGCCAGCAGCTTAGACCGAACCGGGGAGCTGTTTTTT.

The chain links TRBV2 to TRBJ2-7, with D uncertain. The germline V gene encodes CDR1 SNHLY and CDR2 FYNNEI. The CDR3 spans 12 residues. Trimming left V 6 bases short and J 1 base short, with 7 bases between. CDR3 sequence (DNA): TGTGCCAGCAGGATATTATCCTACGAGCAGTACTTC. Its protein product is CASRILSYEQYF.

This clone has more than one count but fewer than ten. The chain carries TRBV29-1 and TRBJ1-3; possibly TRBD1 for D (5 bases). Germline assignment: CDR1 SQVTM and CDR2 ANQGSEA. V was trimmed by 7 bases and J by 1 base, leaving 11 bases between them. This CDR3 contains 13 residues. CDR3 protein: CSASGLSGNTIYF. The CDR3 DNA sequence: TGCAGCGCCTCAGGGTTGTCTGGAAACACCATATATTTT.

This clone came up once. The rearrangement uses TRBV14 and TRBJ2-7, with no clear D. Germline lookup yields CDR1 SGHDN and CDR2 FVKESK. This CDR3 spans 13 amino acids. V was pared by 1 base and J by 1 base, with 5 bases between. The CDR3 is CASSQARSYEQYF. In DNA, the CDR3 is TGTGCCAGCAGCCAAGCCCGGTCCTACGAGCAGTACTTC. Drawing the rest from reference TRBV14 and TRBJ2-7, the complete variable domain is EAGVTQFPSHSVIEKGQTVTLRCDPISGHDNLYWYRRVMGKEIKFLLHFVKESKQDESGMPNNRFLAERTGGTYSTLKVQPAELEDSGVYFCASSQARSYEQYFGPGTRLTVT.

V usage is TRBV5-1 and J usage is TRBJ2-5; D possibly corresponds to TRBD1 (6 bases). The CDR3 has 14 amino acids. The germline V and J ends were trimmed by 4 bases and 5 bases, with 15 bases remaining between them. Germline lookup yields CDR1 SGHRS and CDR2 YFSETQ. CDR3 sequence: CASSQGTLRETQYF. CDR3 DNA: TGCGCCAGCAGCCAGGGGACATTGCGGGAGACCCAGTACTTC.

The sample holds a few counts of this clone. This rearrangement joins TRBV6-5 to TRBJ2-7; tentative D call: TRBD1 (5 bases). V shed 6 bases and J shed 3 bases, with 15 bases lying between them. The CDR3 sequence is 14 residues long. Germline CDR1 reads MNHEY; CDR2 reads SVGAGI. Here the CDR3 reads CASSPRTRIYEQYF. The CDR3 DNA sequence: TGTGCCAGCAGCCCTAGGACACGAATCTACGAGCAGTACTTC.

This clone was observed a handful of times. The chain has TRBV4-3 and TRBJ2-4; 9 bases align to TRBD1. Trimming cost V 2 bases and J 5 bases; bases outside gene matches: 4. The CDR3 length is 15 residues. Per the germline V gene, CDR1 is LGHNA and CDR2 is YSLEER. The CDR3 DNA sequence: TGCGCCAGCAGCCAACAACGACAGGGGGAAAACATTCAGTACTTC. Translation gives CASSQQRQGENIQYF.

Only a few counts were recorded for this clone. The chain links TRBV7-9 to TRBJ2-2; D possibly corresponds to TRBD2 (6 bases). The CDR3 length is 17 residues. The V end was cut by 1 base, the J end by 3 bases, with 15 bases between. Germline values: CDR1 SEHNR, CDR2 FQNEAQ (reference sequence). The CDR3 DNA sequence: TGTGCCAGCAGCTTAGGGACGGGAGAAGGGTACACCGGGGAGCTGTTTTTT. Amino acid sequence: CASSLGTGEGYTGELFF.

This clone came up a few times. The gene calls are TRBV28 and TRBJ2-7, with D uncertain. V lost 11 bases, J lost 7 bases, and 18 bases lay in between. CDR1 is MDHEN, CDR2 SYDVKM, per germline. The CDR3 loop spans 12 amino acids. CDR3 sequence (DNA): TGTGCCTGCCGACAAAGGGTGGAAGAGCAGTACTTC. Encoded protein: CACRQRVEEQYF.

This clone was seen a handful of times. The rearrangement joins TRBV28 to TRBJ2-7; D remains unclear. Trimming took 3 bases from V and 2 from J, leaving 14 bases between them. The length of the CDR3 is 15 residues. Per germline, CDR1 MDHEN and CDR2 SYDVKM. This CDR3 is CASSFWAGAAYEQYF. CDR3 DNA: TGTGCCAGCAGTTTTTGGGCAGGAGCAGCCTACGAGCAGTACTTC. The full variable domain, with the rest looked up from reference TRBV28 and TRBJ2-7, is DVKVTQSSRYLVKRTGEKVFLECVQDMDHENMFWYRQDPGLGLRLIYFSYDVKMKEKGDIPEGYSVSREKKERFSLILESASTNQTSMYLCASSFWAGAAYEQYFGPGTRLTVT.

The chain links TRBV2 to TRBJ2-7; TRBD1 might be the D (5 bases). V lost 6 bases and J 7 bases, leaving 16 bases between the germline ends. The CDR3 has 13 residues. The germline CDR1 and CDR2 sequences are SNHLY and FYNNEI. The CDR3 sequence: CASSLDKPSEQYF. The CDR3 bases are TGTGCCAGCAGCCTGGACAAGCCTAGTGAGCAGTACTTC.

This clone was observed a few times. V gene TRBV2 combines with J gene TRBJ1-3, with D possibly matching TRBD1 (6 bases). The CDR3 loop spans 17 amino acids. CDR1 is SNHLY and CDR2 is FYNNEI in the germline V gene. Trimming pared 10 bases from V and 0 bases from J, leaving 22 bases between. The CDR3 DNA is TGTGCCACAAGACAGGCTCTCCTGCCCGCCTCTGGAAACACCATATATTTT. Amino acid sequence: CATRQALLPASGNTIYF.